A selection of T cell receptor beta chains follows, all from one sample in a study of blood T cell repertoires in COVID-19. Sequencing was performed with immunoSEQ multiplex PCR; in TCRdb, only in-frame clones are kept and a portion is missing. In the table there are some 370,000 clones, 80% to 85% of which are singletons. The sample consisted of PBMCs or T cells enriched from blood (not recorded which). These receptors were collected from a woman in her 50s who had recovered from COVID-19. The CDR3 runs from the conserved cysteine through the conserved F or W. The order of the fields is J gene, D gene, clone size, V gene, CDR3 DNA, CDR3 protein. A D gene is named only where the DNA matches it firmly. The listing skips clone size in some rows; elsewhere it reads once, few, many or a size class.

>TRBJ2-3|NA|once|TRBV25-1
TGTGCCAGCAGTGCTTCCACAGATACGCAGTATTTT
CASSASTDTQYF
>TRBJ2-2|NA|NA|TRBV5-4
TGTGCCAGCAGCCTGACAGTGAACACCGGGGAGCTGTTTTTT
CASSLTVNTGELFF
>TRBJ2-1|NA|NA|TRBV23-1
TGCGCCAGCAGTCAGAACTCCGGGTCCTACAATGAGCAGTTCTTC
CASSQNSGSYNEQFF
>TRBJ1-1|NA|few|TRBV5-1
TGCGCCAGCAGCTTGGAGGGCAGGGGAATCGCTGAAGCTTTCTTT
CASSLEGRGIAEAFF
>TRBJ1-1|TRBD1|NA|TRBV4-1
TGCGCCAGCAGCCATCGAGGAGCAGGGGGCTTGACTGAAGCTTTCTTT
CASSHRGAGGLTEAFF
>TRBJ2-7|TRBD2|NA|TRBV4-2
TGTGCCAGCAGCCTTAGCGGGAGGGGCTACGAGCAGTACTTC
CASSLSGRGYEQYF
>TRBJ1-1|NA|NA|TRBV29-1
TGCAGCGTTGACGGGACACCGAACACTGAAGCTTTCTTT
CSVDGTPNTEAFF
>TRBJ2-1|TRBD1|NA|TRBV5-8
TGTGCCAGCAGCCGCCCGACAGGGATCAATGAGCAGTTCTTC
CASSRPTGINEQFF
>TRBJ1-1|NA|NA|TRBV6-5
TGTGCCAGCAGTCCCGAGGGATCGAACACTGAAGCTTTCTTT
CASSPEGSNTEAFF
>TRBJ1-2|NA|NA|TRBV6-5
TGTGCCAGCCGGAGAGCCTATGGCTACACCTTC
CASRRAYGYTF
>TRBJ2-5|TRBD2|NA|TRBV11-2
TGTGCCAGCAGGACTAGCGGGGAGACCCAGTACTTC
CASRTSGETQYF
>TRBJ2-7|TRBD2|NA|TRBV30
TGTGCCTGGAGTGTACTAGCGGGATCGGATGGGCAGTACTTC
CAWSVLAGSDGQYF
>TRBJ1-2|TRBD1|NA|TRBV18
TGTGCCAGCTCACCACTCGGGACAGGGGGCCTCATAGCGGAAGGCTACACCTTC
CASSPLGTGGLIAEGYTF
>TRBJ2-1|NA|NA|TRBV6-5
TGTGCCAGCAGTAAAAAGGGGGTAGTCACTGAGCAGTTCTTC
CASSKKGVVTEQFF
>TRBJ2-3|NA|NA|TRBV6-2/TRBV6-3
TGTGCCAGCAGTGAGGGCCGGTTGGGTACGCAGTATTTT
CASSEGRLGTQYF
>TRBJ2-5|NA|NA|TRBV7-7
TGTGCCAGCAGCTTAGGGGGGCGGGAGACCCAGTACTTC
CASSLGGRETQYF
>TRBJ1-5|TRBD1|NA|TRBV2
TGTGCCAGCAGTCCTTGGGACAGTGACAATCAGCCCCAGCATTTT
CASSPWDSDNQPQHF
>TRBJ1-2|NA|NA|TRBV5-1
TGCGCCAGCAGCGCAAGAAACGGGACACTGTACTATGGCTACACCTTC
CASSARNGTLYYGYTF